The 17 T cell receptor beta chains below all came from one sample that was sequenced in a study of blood T cell repertoires in COVID-19. The method was immunoSEQ multiplex PCR; TCRdb's version includes in-frame clones alone and lacks a portion of them. Here the sample spans hundreds of thousands of clones, 80% to 90% being singletons. The sample taken for sequencing was PBMCs or T cells enriched from blood (not recorded which). These receptors all come from a man younger than 35 who had recovered from COVID-19.

V usage is TRBV4-1 and J usage is TRBJ1-1; 7 bases are a match to TRBD1. Trimming took 0 bases from V and 3 from J; bases not matched to a gene: 4. Germline CDR1 is MGHRA and CDR2 is YSYEKL. There are 15 residues in the CDR3. In nucleotides, the CDR3 is TGCGCCAGCAGCCAAGATCAGGGGGAGTACACTGAAGCTTTCTTT. It encodes CASSQDQGEYTEAFF.

As DNA, the CDR3 is TGTGCCTGGAGTGGGGGGGTTAGCACAGATACGCAGTATTTT. Protein sequence: CAWSGGVSTDTQYF. This chain uses TRBV30 with TRBJ2-3; D is possibly TRBD2 (6 bases). Germline values: CDR1 GTSNPN, CDR2 SVGIG (reference sequence). V gave up 1 base and J gave up 0 bases, with 8 bases separating them. The CDR3 is 14 residues long.

This clone came up a few times. This rearrangement joins TRBV6-1 to TRBJ2-5, with 7 bases lining up with TRBD2. The CDR3 loop spans 17 amino acids. Germline CDR1 and CDR2: MNHNS and SASEGT. V shed 0 bases and J 7 bases; nucleotides not matched to a gene: 14. CDR3 bases: TGTGCCAGCAGTGAAGCTTTGGCTAGCGGATCCAAGAGGACCCAGTACTTC. As protein: CASSEALASGSKRTQYF.

This chain connects TRBV5-1 to TRBJ2-1; 15 bases line up with TRBD2. J gave up 7 bases and V 4 bases, and 9 bases lay outside the gene matches. The CDR3 covers 17 residues. Germline CDR1 SGHRS, CDR2 YFSETQ. The CDR3 loop is CASSPGTSGGPLNEQFF. The CDR3 DNA reads TGCGCCAGCAGCCCTGGGACTAGCGGGGGGCCTTTGAATGAGCAGTTCTTC.

V usage is TRBV7-9 and J usage is TRBJ2-3; D is perhaps TRBD2 (6 bases). Deletions cut 3 bases from V and 1 base from J, with 14 bases between. CDR1 and CDR2 from the germline V gene are SEHNR and FQNEAQ (reference sequence). The CDR3 has 16 amino acids. This chain's CDR3 is CASSFTGRDRTDTQYF. As DNA, the CDR3 is TGTGCCAGCAGCTTTACGGGGCGGGACCGCACAGATACGCAGTATTTT.

This clone was seen a handful of times. The chain has TRBV19 and TRBJ1-2; no firm D call. With 5 bases removed from V and 5 bases from J, the gap between germline ends came to 12 bases. The CDR3 has 13 amino acids. Germline CDR1 is LNHDA and CDR2 is SQIVND (reference sequence). Here the CDR3 DNA reads TGTGCCAGTAGTCCTCGGGTATGGTATGGCTACACCTTC. Its protein is CASSPRVWYGYTF.

This clone was recorded once. The rearrangement links TRBV30 to TRBJ2-7; 10 bases fit TRBD2. V shed 3 bases and J 2 bases; nucleotides not matched to a gene: 1. The CDR3 totals 13 residues. Germline CDR1 GTSNPN, CDR2 SVGIG (reference sequence). The CDR3 loop is CAWRLAGTYEQYF. The DNA for the CDR3 is TGTGCCTGGAGACTAGCGGGGACCTACGAGCAGTACTTC.

As concerns this clone: The junction and the germline gene differ at one end; a read error may be behind it. Distinct nucleotide sequences in the sample also encode this CDR3. The rearrangement joins TRBV7-8 to TRBJ1-6; no definite D call. CDR1 SGHVS and CDR2 FQNEAQ come from the germline V gene. The CDR3 has 14 residues. As DNA, the CDR3 is TGTGCCAGCACCACTACGAGGTATAATTCGCCCCTCCACTTT. It yields the protein CASTTTRYNSPLHF.

The CDR3 DNA is TGTGCCAGCAGCTTACCTGGGACTAGCGGGAGGGTGCAGTACTTC. Translation gives CASSLPGTSGRVQYF. This chain uses TRBV7-6 with TRBJ2-7; 16 bases are shared with TRBD2. CDR1 and CDR2 (germline): SGHVS, FNYEAQ. The CDR3 has 15 residues. Germline trimming cut 2 bases from V and 9 bases from J; bases unmatched to any gene: 4.

The chain carries TRBV5-1 and TRBJ1-4, with D tentatively TRBD1 (5 bases). Germline CDR1 SGHRS, CDR2 YFSETQ. V was trimmed by 5 bases and J by 8 bases, leaving 22 bases between them. This CDR3 spans 16 amino acids. CDR3 nucleotides: TGCGCCAGCAGTCTAACTGGCGGGGGGTGGAAGGAAAAACTGTTTTTT. Amino acid sequence: CASSLTGGGWKEKLFF.

V is TRBV2 and J is TRBJ2-5; the match to TRBD1 covers 8 bases. The CDR3 extends over 14 amino acids. Germline V gives CDR1 SNHLY, CDR2 FYNNEI. With V trimmed by 6 bases and J by 5 bases, 8 bases remained unmatched. The DNA of the CDR3 is TGTGCCAGCAGACCCGACAGGGGTCCGGAGACCCAGTACTTC. Residues: CASRPDRGPETQYF.

V is TRBV7-8 and J is TRBJ2-3; D may be TRBD2 (5 bases). Germline V CDR1 and CDR2: SGHVS, FQNEAQ. V lost 5 bases to trimming and J lost 0 bases, with 9 bases between them. This CDR3 contains 14 residues. DNA of the CDR3: TGTGCCAGCAGCCCCGGGGTCAGCACAGATACGCAGTATTTT. This encodes CASSPGVSTDTQYF.

V usage is TRBV5-8 and J usage is TRBJ2-3; D perhaps matches TRBD1 (6 bases). CDR3 size: 15 residues. V lost 6 bases, J lost 0 bases, and 14 bases lay in between. Germline CDR1 SGHTS, CDR2 YDEGEE. The CDR3 is CASILGHLSTDTQYF. DNA for the CDR3: TGTGCCAGCATCCTGGGACACCTAAGCACAGATACGCAGTATTTT.

The chain has TRBV3-1 (or the pseudogene TRBV3-2) and TRBJ2-5, with D possibly TRBD2 on 6 matching bases. CDR1 and CDR2 (germline): LGHDT, YNNKEL (reference sequence). Trimming cost V 4 bases and J 2 bases, with 11 bases left between them. There are 14 residues in the CDR3. CDR3: CASSLRGGQETQYF. The CDR3, as DNA: TGTGCCAGCAGCCTCCGGGGAGGTCAAGAGACCCAGTACTTC.

V is TRBV30 and J is TRBJ2-1; 12 positions agree with TRBD2. Germline V lookup: CDR1 GTSNPN, CDR2 SVGIG (reference sequence). J gave up 4 bases and V 6 bases, and 7 bases lay outside the gene matches. CDR3 length equals 15 residues. As DNA, the CDR3 is TGTGCCTGTTCACTAGCGGGAGGTCCTTACAATGAGCAGTTCTTC. Its protein is CACSLAGGPYNEQFF.

The chain joins TRBV5-5 to TRBJ1-1; 7 bases align to TRBD1. Germline V CDR1 and CDR2: SGHKS, YYEKEE (reference sequence). The V and J ends lost 1 base and 1 base, in that order; junction bases with no gene match: 4. This CDR3 spans 15 amino acids. CDR3 protein: CASSLIWTGNTEAFF. CDR3 in DNA: TGTGCCAGCAGCTTGATATGGACAGGGAACACTGAAGCTTTCTTT.

J is TRBJ1-6 and V is TRBV4-3, with TRBD1 matching 10 bases. This CDR3 spans 16 amino acids. Germline trimming cut 0 bases from V and 12 bases from J; bases unmatched to any gene: 8. From germline, CDR1 is LGHNA and CDR2 YSLEER. The CDR3 reads CASSQEKGTGAKPLHF. DNA of the CDR3: TGCGCCAGCAGCCAAGAAAAGGGGACAGGGGCGAAACCCCTCCACTTT.